Below, 5 T cell receptor beta chains from the same sample are listed, as sequenced in a study of blood T cell repertoires in COVID-19 (dated by TCRdb to between 2020 and 2021). Receptors were amplified or captured by the immunoSEQ multiplex PCR assay. Here the immuneACCESS table is served through TCRdb, limited to in-frame sequences with V and J called. Missing clones are a known gap in these copies; in checked studies unresolved V genes cover under half, and the rest lacks a known reason. Recorded for this sample are a few hundred thousand clones; about 90% of them occurred a single time. Of the sample, approximately 1.3% is held by the ten largest clones. Sequenced: peripheral blood. The receptor source for this set is an elderly man with acute or convalescent COVID-19.

This clone is a singleton in its sample. The CDR3 region has the DNA TGTGCCAGCAGCGCTCAGGACAGCTCCTATAATTCACCCCTCCACTTT. This codes for CASSAQDSSYNSPLHF. The gene calls are TRBV9 and TRBJ1-6; a possible D gene is TRBD1 (6 bases). Between the trimmed V and J ends, which lost 3 bases and 0 bases, there was a span of 10 bases. This CDR3 is built from 16 residues. Germline CDR1 and CDR2: SGDLS and YYNGEE.

The chain combines TRBV7-9 with TRBJ1-6, with unresolved D. With 4 bases removed from V and 6 bases from J, the gap between germline ends came to 13 bases. The CDR3 is 15 residues long. Germline loops: CDR1 SEHNR, CDR2 FQNEAQ (reference sequence). CDR3 sequence (DNA): TGTGCCAGCAGCTCAAGGGAGGTCCGTAATTCACCCCTCCACTTT. Translated: CASSSREVRNSPLHF.

The chain is built from TRBV20-1 and TRBJ2-3, with 7 nucleotides matching TRBD1. In germline, CDR1 is DFQATT, CDR2 SNEGSKA (reference sequence). The CDR3 extends over 12 amino acids. Losses at the gene ends were 3 bases for V and 4 bases for J; bases not matched to a gene: 1. DNA for the CDR3: TGCAGTGCTAGTACAGGGGCAGATACGCAGTATTTT. It translates to CSASTGADTQYF.

J is TRBJ1-6 and V is TRBV10-3; 11 bases map to TRBD1. J gave up 8 bases and V 6 bases, and 3 bases lay outside the gene matches. Germline assignment: CDR1 ENHRY and CDR2 SYGVKD. The length of the CDR3 is 14 residues. CDR3: CAISPGQGDSPLHF. The CDR3 DNA is TGTGCCATCAGCCCGGGACAGGGGGATTCACCCCTCCACTTT.

CDR3 sequence reads: CASSSAGHSYEQYF. The CDR3 nucleotides are TGTGCCAGCTCATCAGCGGGGCACTCCTACGAGCAGTACTTC. V gene TRBV28 combines with J gene TRBJ2-7; TRBD2 agrees at 7 bases. The CDR3 covers 14 residues. V was clipped by 8 bases and J by 0 bases; unmatched bases: 7. Germline CDR1 reads MDHEN; CDR2 reads SYDVKM.